This T cell receptor (beta chain) was captured in a study of neurological immune-mediated disorders. Whole-study results and caveats: One related-CDR3 cluster, found by phylogenetic grouping, held repertoires of 18 of 34 multiple sclerosis patients and is a possible signature. CDR3 amino acid sequences found in expanded clones were never shared across subjects, suggesting private repertoires in all groups.

The CDR3 contains 14 residues. Germline assignment: CDR1 WSHSY and CDR2 SAAADI. Trimming stripped 4 bases from V and 5 bases from J, with 11 bases between. The table lists this clonotype with many counts. Its antigen is unidentified. 5'RACE with 10-nucleotide random UMIs generated the cDNA. TCRdb re-analysed the 5' RACE reads in MiXCR, keeping a single row per CDR3 protein. In the table there are about 55,000 distinct CDR3 sequences, roughly 3.5% of which are singletons. J is TRBJ2-2 and V is TRBV10-2; perhaps D is TRBD1 or TRBD2 (5 bases each). Specimen: PBMCs. The receptor's source is a man under 40 with multiple sclerosis. In DNA form, the CDR3 reads TGCGCCAGCAGTGTTTCAGGGACGACCGGGGAGCTGTTTTTT. Protein sequence: CASSVSGTTGELFF.